This passage covers 11 T cell receptor beta chains from one sample sequenced in a study of CD8 T cells in Susac syndrome. Reverse transcription of about 0.45 to 1 ug RNA was carried out with random hexamers. Each CDR3 protein is one row after TCRdb ran MiXCR on the immunoSEQ multiplex PCR reads. The repertoire has a few hundred thousand distinct CDR3 sequences, approximately 95% of them found once; the top ten carry about 0.091%. The material sequenced was CD4+ T cells from PBMCs. The receptor source for this set is a human donor with multiple sclerosis.

This chain uses TRBV3-1 with TRBJ2-1, with D perhaps matching TRBD1 (7 bases). Trimming cost V 3 bases and J 3 bases, with 15 bases left between them. This CDR3 region has 16 residues. Germline V gives CDR1 LGHDT, CDR2 YNNKEL (reference sequence). The DNA of the CDR3 is TGTGCCAGCAGCCAGCCGACAGGGACTCACTACAATGAGCAGTTCTTC. Protein product: CASSQPTGTHYNEQFF.

The chain recombines TRBV2 with TRBJ1-1; tentatively, D is TRBD1 (5 bases). Germline V lookup: CDR1 SNHLY, CDR2 FYNNEI. The CDR3 covers 15 residues. Trimming cost V 7 bases and J 1 base, with 16 bases left between them. The CDR3 sequence: CASTTGWGGNTEAFF. CDR3 DNA sequence: TGTGCCAGCACTACGGGATGGGGGGGGAACACTGAAGCTTTCTTT.

The CDR3 reads CASSLLEKSNSPLHF. The DNA of the CDR3 is TGTGCCAGCTCACTCTTGGAGAAATCTAATTCACCCCTCCACTTT. The gene calls are TRBV18 and TRBJ1-6; the D is unclear. The CDR3 is made up of 15 amino acids. Germline CDR1 KGHSH, CDR2 LQKENI. The V end was cut by 4 bases, the J end by 6 bases, with 13 bases between. Full variable domain (missing parts from reference TRBV18 and TRBJ1-6): NAGVMQNPRHLVRRRGQEARLRCSPMKGHSHVYWYRQLPEEGLKFMVYLQKENIIDESGMPKERFSAEFPKEGPSILRIQQVVRGDSAAYFCASSLLEKSNSPLHFGNGTRLTVT.

The CDR3 DNA reads as TGTGCCAGCAGCCAAGAAGGGGCTTCCTACGAGCAGTACTTC. It encodes CASSQEGASYEQYF. This chain joins TRBV3-1 and TRBJ2-7, with a weak D call TRBD1 (5 bases). Germline V CDR1 and CDR2: LGHDT, YNNKEL (reference sequence). V was clipped by 0 bases and J by 1 base, with 7 bases between them. The CDR3 has 14 residues.

This sequence joins TRBV20-1 and TRBJ2-3; the D gene is possibly TRBD2 (5 bases). In germline, CDR1 is DFQATT, CDR2 SNEGSKA (reference sequence). The CDR3 consists of 13 residues. Trimming removed 4 bases from V and 2 bases from J, with 10 bases in between. CDR3 bases: TGCAGTGCTATGGGGAGCTACACAGATACGCAGTATTTT. This sequence encodes CSAMGSYTDTQYF.

V and J are TRBV12-3 or TRBV12-4 and TRBJ2-7; D assignment may be TRBD1 or TRBD2 (6 bases each). V lost 6 bases and J 3 bases, leaving 12 bases between the germline ends. The CDR3 has 13 amino acids. In DNA, the CDR3 is TGTGCCAGCAGCCCGGGGGCAGACTACGAGCAGTACTTC. It translates to CASSPGADYEQYF.

The chain couples TRBV4-1 to TRBJ2-3, with TRBD1 matching 9 bases. Germline V lookup: CDR1 MGHRA, CDR2 YSYEKL. Losses at the gene ends were 5 bases for V and 1 base for J; bases not matched to a gene: 10. The CDR3 runs 17 residues. The CDR3 nucleotides read TGCGCCAGCAGCTCGAGAGACCGGGACAGGGGCACAGATACGCAGTATTTT. Protein sequence: CASSSRDRDRGTDTQYF.

V is TRBV19 and J is TRBJ2-7; the D gene is possibly TRBD1 (5 bases). Germline loops: CDR1 LNHDA, CDR2 SQIVND (reference sequence). V lost 3 bases and J 4 bases, leaving 13 bases between the germline ends. The CDR3 extends over 14 amino acids. The CDR3 region has the DNA TGTGCCAGTAGTATCTCCGGCAGGGTGTACGAGCAGTACTTC. Residues: CASSISGRVYEQYF.

This clonotype was seen only once. The chain recombines TRBV12-3 or TRBV12-4 with TRBJ2-1, with D perhaps matching TRBD2 (6 bases). The CDR3 is 15 amino acids. V was trimmed by 5 bases and J by 0 bases, leaving 11 bases between them. CDR3 protein: CASSHRGGSYNEQFF. The DNA for the CDR3 is TGTGCCAGCAGTCACCGGGGAGGCTCCTACAATGAGCAGTTCTTC.

This clonotype showed up just once. This chain connects TRBV20-1 to TRBJ2-3; 12 bases line up with TRBD2. The CDR3 is 15 residues long. Germline assignment: CDR1 DFQATT and CDR2 SNEGSKA (reference sequence). V shed 6 bases, J shed 4 bases, and the junction held 8 bases outside the gene matches. Here the CDR3 DNA reads TGCAGTGCCAGACTAGCGGGAGTGGGAGCAGATACGCAGTATTTT. It translates to CSARLAGVGADTQYF.

The gene calls are TRBV20-1 and TRBJ2-1, with 10 bases identical to TRBD2. This CDR3 region has 13 residues. V lost 7 bases, J lost 3 bases, and 3 bases stayed unmatched. Germline V lookup: CDR1 DFQATT, CDR2 SNEGSKA (reference sequence). The CDR3 is CSVTSGIYNEQFF. As DNA, the CDR3 is TGCAGTGTTACTAGCGGGATCTACAATGAGCAGTTCTTC.